These 10 T cell receptor beta chains came from one sample sequenced in a study of long-term antiretroviral therapy in people with HIV. An immunoSEQ assay, version v3.0, was performed at survey level. Assay used: immunoSEQ multiplex PCR; TCRdb lists only in-frame clones, some missing. The sample holds 15,000 to 20,000 clones, approximately 90% seen once. The starting material was unsorted PBMCs, obtained 6.9 years after starting antiretroviral therapy. The receptors originated from a man aged 50 to 60 with HIV.

The V and J genes are TRBV5-1 and TRBJ2-5; possibly TRBD1 or TRBD2 for D (5 bases each). Germline CDR1 SGHRS, CDR2 YFSETQ. CDR3 length: 13 amino acids. Trimming removed 3 bases from V and 1 base from J, with 7 bases in between. The CDR3: CASSSGTQETQYF. The DNA of the CDR3 is TGCGCCAGCAGCTCCGGGACCCAAGAGACCCAGTACTTC. Full variable domain (outside the CDR3, taken from reference TRBV5-1 and TRBJ2-5): KAGVTQTPRYLIKTRGQQVTLSCSPISGHRSVSWYQQTPGQGLQFLFEYFSETQRNKGNFPGRFSGRQFSNSRSEMNVSTLELGDSALYLCASSSGTQETQYFGPGTRLLVL.

The chain uses TRBV19 and TRBJ2-6; D tentatively reads TRBD1 or TRBD2 (6 bases each). From germline, CDR1 is LNHDA and CDR2 SQIVND (reference sequence). The CDR3 is made up of 17 amino acids. The germline V and J ends were trimmed by 1 base and 3 bases, with 13 bases remaining between them. The CDR3 bases are TGTGCCAGTAGTATAGTTCCGGGGGCTAATGGGGCCAACGTCCTGACTTTC. Protein: CASSIVPGANGANVLTF.

The rearrangement links TRBV13 to TRBJ1-5, with D perhaps TRBD1 (6 bases). This CDR3 has 16 amino acids. Germline CDR1 and CDR2: PRHDT and FYEKMQ (reference sequence). V lost 2 bases to trimming and J lost 1 base, with 12 bases between them. The CDR3 loop reads CASSLRTASSNQPQHF. CDR3 DNA sequence: TGTGCCAGCAGCTTAAGGACAGCTTCGAGCAATCAGCCCCAGCATTTT.

This clone has a single count. CDR3 amino acids: CASSFGTRSTDTQYF. The CDR3 nucleotides are TGTGCCAGCAGCTTTGGGACTCGAAGCACAGATACGCAGTATTTT. This chain joins TRBV7-3 and TRBJ2-3; D might be TRBD2 (6 bases). This CDR3 has 15 amino acids. The germline V gene encodes CDR1 SGHTA and CDR2 FQGTGA. Between the trimmed V and J ends, which lost 3 bases and 0 bases, there was a span of 10 bases.

The gene calls are TRBV4-3 and TRBJ2-1; 10 bases map to TRBD2. The CDR3 contains 16 residues. The V gene's germline CDR1 is LGHNA and CDR2 YSLEER. Trimming removed 0 bases from V and 8 bases from J; junction bases left unmatched: 7. In DNA form, the CDR3 reads TGCGCCAGCAGCCAAGATCTCGCTAGCGGGAGTGATGAGCAGTTCTTC. Its translation: CASSQDLASGSDEQFF.

J is TRBJ2-1 and V is TRBV10-2; 7 nucleotides match TRBD2. The CDR3 spans 12 residues. CDR1 and CDR2 (germline): WSHSY, SAAADI. V shed 4 bases and J 10 bases; nucleotides not matched to a gene: 4. The CDR3 protein is CASSGLAEEQFF. In DNA, the CDR3 is TGCGCCAGCAGTGGGCTAGCGGAGGAGCAGTTCTTC.

This chain uses TRBV4-2 with TRBJ1-2; D gene uncertain. The V end was cut by 4 bases, the J end by 1 base, with 13 bases between. The CDR3 loop spans 15 amino acids. Germline CDR1 reads LGHNA; CDR2 reads YNFKEQ. The CDR3 loop reads CASSPRESSNYGYTF. The CDR3 bases are TGTGCCAGCAGCCCGAGGGAGAGCAGTAACTATGGCTACACCTTC.

The chain's CDR3 is CASSPFREGYGYTF. The CDR3 nucleotides read TGTGCCAGCTCACCATTCAGGGAGGGCTATGGCTACACCTTC. The chain carries TRBV18 and TRBJ1-2; D perhaps matches TRBD1 (5 bases). V was trimmed by 2 bases and J by 4 bases, leaving 11 bases between them. Germline lookup yields CDR1 KGHSH and CDR2 LQKENI. This CDR3 spans 14 amino acids.

This sequence joins TRBV7-7 and TRBJ2-2; TRBD1 is a possible D gene (7 bases). V was cut by 3 bases and J by 5 bases, with 16 bases left in between. Germline V CDR1 and CDR2: SSHAT, FNYEAQ (reference sequence). The CDR3 covers 16 residues. This chain's CDR3 is CASSFQGGAGTGELFF. CDR3 nucleotides: TGTGCCAGCAGCTTTCAGGGGGGCGCCGGGACCGGGGAGCTGTTTTTT.

Of note for this clone: Other DNA variants within this sample encode the same CDR3. V usage is TRBV4-1 and J usage is TRBJ1-2; tentative D call: TRBD1 (5 bases). The CDR3 is 15 amino acids. CDR1 and CDR2 (germline): MGHRA, YSYEKL. With 1 base removed from V and 4 bases from J, the gap between germline ends came to 13 bases. This chain's CDR3 is CASSQGAQGGYGYTF. The CDR3 DNA follows: TGCGCCAGCAGCCAAGGGGCTCAGGGAGGCTATGGCTACACCTTC.